These 8 T cell receptor beta chains were sequenced from one sample in a study of identical twins. Each CDR3 protein is one row after TCRdb ran MiXCR on the 5' RACE reads. Of roughly 690,000 distinct CDR3 sequences listed, approximately 22% are singletons. The same data also went into a second study, on T cells expressing NK-cell markers.

Sequences were obtained from PBMCs. These receptors were taken from a young woman in good health.

The DNA of the CDR3 is TGTGCCAGCAGCACCCCGGGACAGGGACACGGCGAGCAGTACTTC. Protein product: CASSTPGQGHGEQYF. The J gene is TRBJ2-7, the V gene TRBV27; 9 nucleotides match TRBD1. The CDR3 sequence is 15 residues long. Germline values: CDR1 MNHEY, CDR2 SMNVEV (reference sequence). The V and J ends lost 6 bases and 6 bases, in that order; junction bases with no gene match: 12.

This clonotype occurred a few times. This chain uses TRBV29-1 with TRBJ2-4; TRBD1 matches 7 bases. The CDR3 is 13 amino acids. The germline V gene has CDR1 SQVTM and CDR2 ANQGSEA. The junction had 2 bases not matched to a gene; V was cut back by 5 bases and J by 1 base. CDR3 in DNA: TGCAGCGTTCTACAGGGGGCCAAAAACATTCAGTACTTC. It translates to CSVLQGAKNIQYF. The full variable domain, with the rest looked up from reference TRBV29-1 and TRBJ2-4, is SAVISQKPSRDICQRGTSLTIQCQVDSQVTMMFWYRQQPGQSLTLIATANQGSEATYESGFVIDKFPISRPNLTFSTLTVSNMSPEDSSIYLCSVLQGAKNIQYFGAGTRLSVL.

This clonotype appeared a few times. One junction end does not reproduce the germline sequence, and a read error may be involved. The chain joins TRBV10-3 to TRBJ2-3; D is unresolved. Germline V gene lookup returns CDR1 ENHRY and CDR2 SYGVKD. The length of the CDR3 is 14 residues. CDR3 sequence reads: CPISERSSTDTQYF. The CDR3 DNA reads TGTCCCATCAGTGAAAGATCCAGCACAGATACGCAGTATTTT.

The CDR3 protein is CASSDGGSSYEQYF. In nucleotides, the CDR3 is TGTGCCAGCAGTGATGGCGGAAGCTCCTACGAGCAGTACTTC. This chain connects TRBV2 to TRBJ2-7; D remains unclear. Trimming stripped 3 bases from V and 0 bases from J, with 9 bases between. Germline V CDR1 and CDR2: SNHLY, FYNNEI. The CDR3 length is 14 residues.

There are a few counts of this clonotype. The J gene is TRBJ2-5, the V gene TRBV20-1, with a weak D call TRBD2 (5 bases). The CDR3 is 14 residues long. CDR1 and CDR2 (germline): DFQATT, SNEGSKA (reference sequence). V was pared by 2 bases and J by 5 bases, with 15 bases between. In DNA, the CDR3 is TGCAGTGCTAGACTCGTGCGTCCGGGGGAGACCCAGTACTTC. Translation: CSARLVRPGETQYF.

This sequence joins TRBV18 and TRBJ2-1, with unresolved D. Trimming pared 6 bases from V and 0 bases from J, leaving 18 bases between. CDR3 length equals 17 residues. Per germline, CDR1 KGHSH and CDR2 LQKENI. The CDR3 loop is CASSRLARESSYNEQFF. In DNA, the CDR3 is TGTGCCAGCTCCCGGCTCGCTAGGGAAAGCTCCTACAATGAGCAGTTCTTC.

V is TRBV4-2 and J is TRBJ2-7, with D possibly being TRBD1 or TRBD2 (5 bases each). Trimming took off 2 bases at V and 6 bases at J, with 14 bases between the two ends. Germline V gene lookup returns CDR1 LGHNA and CDR2 YNFKEQ. The CDR3 spans 14 residues. The CDR3 sequence is CASSQTGTGIEQYF. The CDR3 DNA is TGTGCCAGCAGCCAAACCGGGACGGGAATCGAGCAGTACTTC.

The chain recombines TRBV18 with TRBJ2-7; 16 bases line up with TRBD2. Germline assignment: CDR1 KGHSH and CDR2 LQKENI. V shed 0 bases, J shed 1 base, and the junction held 0 bases outside the gene matches. The CDR3 is 17 residues long. The CDR3 DNA sequence: TGTGCCAGCTCACCACCGGGACTAGCGGGAGGGTCCTACGAGCAGTACTTC. This encodes CASSPPGLAGGSYEQYF.